Presented here are 32 T cell receptor beta chains from one specimen sequenced in a study of metastatic and nonmetastatic thyroid tumors. All patients reached thyroid surgery having received no treatment beforehand. TCRdb re-called clones via MiXCR from the PCR reads. Of about 21,000 clones listed, about a sixth are singletons. Sequences were obtained from blood. The receptors derive from a male donor with papillary thyroid cancer or a benign thyroid nodule (not recorded which). Some clones in this sample may be carry-over from other donors' samples.

There are many counts of this clone. The chain joins TRBV9 to TRBJ2-7; 7 nucleotides match TRBD2. The CDR3 length is 12 residues. Germline V gene data show CDR1 as SGDLS and CDR2 as YYNGEE. After removal of 7 bases from V and 7 bases from J, the junction contained 8 bases not matched to a gene. The CDR3 bases are TGTGCCAGCTCGCTGGGGGGGGGAGAGCAGTACTTC. This translates into CASSLGGGEQYF.

The rearrangement uses TRBV4-3 and TRBJ1-2; tentatively, D is TRBD1 (5 bases). The CDR3 spans 16 residues. Germline values: CDR1 LGHNA, CDR2 YSLEER. V gave up 4 bases and J gave up 3 bases, with 18 bases separating them. CDR3 nucleotide sequence: TGCGCCAGCAGCCCTGAAATTATGGGGGGATACTATGGCTACACCTTC. This encodes CASSPEIMGGYYGYTF.

This clone was observed at least ten times. The chain carries TRBV20-1 and TRBJ1-4; TRBD1 might be the D (6 bases). Trimming left V 5 bases short and J 8 bases short, with 15 bases between. The CDR3 has 13 amino acids. The germline V gene encodes CDR1 DFQATT and CDR2 SNEGSKA (reference sequence). CDR3 protein: CSAYRADLEKLFF. DNA of the CDR3: TGCAGTGCTTACAGGGCCGACCTAGAAAAACTGTTTTTT.

This clone is labeled as large. CDR3 amino acids: CASSMPSYEQYF. The DNA for the CDR3 is TGTGCCAGTAGTATGCCCTCCTACGAGCAGTACTTC. V gene TRBV19 combines with J gene TRBJ2-7; D is ambiguous. The V end lost 3 bases, the J end lost 0 bases, and 3 bases lay between the germline ends. Germline V gene lookup returns CDR1 LNHDA and CDR2 SQIVND (reference sequence). The CDR3 consists of 12 residues.

The genes are TRBV7-8 and TRBJ2-7; the match to TRBD2 covers 11 bases. There are 16 residues in the CDR3. Looked up from germline, CDR1 is SGHVS and CDR2 is FQNEAQ. J gave up 2 bases and V 5 bases, and 8 bases lay outside the gene matches. CDR3 in DNA: TGTGCCAGCAGCAATTTGGGACTAGCGGAAGCCTACGAGCAGTACTTC. It specifies CASSNLGLAEAYEQYF.

This clone was seen ten or more times. The chain couples TRBV11-2 to TRBJ1-5; D call uncertain. CDR1 is SGHAT, CDR2 FQNNGV, per germline. The CDR3 extends over 17 amino acids. V lost 5 bases and J 0 bases, leaving 17 bases between the germline ends. CDR3 sequence: CASSPAKFEGSNQPQHF. The CDR3 bases are TGTGCCAGCAGCCCTGCCAAGTTCGAGGGTAGCAATCAGCCCCAGCATTTT.

This clone was counted many times. V gene TRBV12-5 combines with J gene TRBJ1-5; the D gene is possibly TRBD1 (5 bases). In germline, CDR1 is LGHNT, CDR2 FRNRAP. Trimming took off 1 base at V and 5 bases at J, with 24 bases between the two ends. CDR3 length equals 19 residues. The CDR3 DNA sequence: TGTGCTAGTGGTTTGGGGGGGTGGCTCCGGGGCCAGTGGGATCAGCCCCAGCATTTT. Translated: CASGLGGWLRGQWDQPQHF.

This clone was observed many times. The chain carries TRBV5-1 and TRBJ2-7, with a possible D match to TRBD1 (6 bases). Deletions cut 5 bases from V and 7 bases from J, with 16 bases between. Germline CDR1 and CDR2: SGHRS and YFSETQ. The CDR3 runs to 13 residues. CDR3 region: CASSQVGGREQYF. DNA for the CDR3: TGCGCCAGCAGTCAGGTTGGGGGCCGGGAGCAGTACTTC.

The rearrangement joins TRBV19 to TRBJ1-5; 7 bases match TRBD1. The V segment lost 6 bases and the J segment 1 base; nucleotides outside the gene matches: 6. CDR3 length: 15 residues. Germline V CDR1 and CDR2: LNHDA, SQIVND (reference sequence). CDR3: CASRRDRLSNQPQHF. DNA of the CDR3: TGTGCCAGTAGGAGGGACAGATTAAGCAATCAGCCCCAGCATTTT.

This clone has at least ten counts. The chain has TRBV20-1 and TRBJ1-1; D is unclear. The germline gives CDR1 DFQATT, CDR2 SNEGSKA (reference sequence). The CDR3 has 12 residues. The V end lost 1 base, the J end lost 11 bases, and 14 bases lay between the germline ends. The CDR3 here is CSARGVGPRAFF. The CDR3 DNA reads TGCAGTGCTAGAGGGGTAGGACCTAGGGCTTTCTTT.

This clone was detected many times. The chain employs TRBV5-6 and TRBJ2-7; 8 bases agree with TRBD1. This CDR3 contains 15 residues. Germline CDR1 and CDR2: SGHDT and YYEEEE. Losses at the gene ends were 1 base for V and 4 bases for J; bases not matched to a gene: 7. DNA for the CDR3: TGTGCCAGCAGCTTGAGAGGCAGGGGGCAATACGAGCAGTACTTC. Translated: CASSLRGRGQYEQYF.

This clone was picked up many times. The chain employs TRBV7-9 and TRBJ2-1; D unresolved. Deletions cut 5 bases from V and 5 bases from J, with 10 bases between. The CDR3 is made up of 13 amino acids. Germline V gene sequence: CDR1 SEHNR, CDR2 FQNEAQ (reference sequence). The DNA of the CDR3 is TGTGCCAGCAGCAGTGGTGGTCACAATGAGCAGTTCTTC. Protein: CASSSGGHNEQFF.

The table lists this clone with many counts. The CDR3 nucleotides read TGCAGTGCGTCACAACCTTCATACCGGGACAGACTACAAGAGACCCAGTACTTC. Translation gives CSASQPSYRDRLQETQYF. The chain is built from TRBV20-1 and TRBJ2-5; TRBD1 agrees at 7 bases. Germline CDR1 reads DFQATT; CDR2 reads SNEGSKA (reference sequence). J gave up 2 bases and V 6 bases, and 21 bases lay outside the gene matches. The CDR3 has 18 residues.

This chain links TRBV6-1 with TRBJ1-1; D gene unclear. Germline V gene lookup returns CDR1 MNHNS and CDR2 SASEGT. The CDR3 has 14 residues. V was shortened by 4 bases and J by 2 bases, with 11 bases between the two germline ends. The CDR3 DNA reads TGTGCCAGCAGTGTTTTAGGGCCCAACACTGAAGCTTTCTTT. Its translation is CASSVLGPNTEAFF.

A word on this clone: With a much larger clone just one base away, this may be a read error. V is TRBV7-7 and J is TRBJ2-1; no firm D call. The germline V gene has CDR1 SSHAT and CDR2 FNYEAQ (reference sequence). CDR3 length: 13 amino acids. CDR3 nucleotide sequence: TGTGCTAGCAGTCAACGACATTACAATGAGCAGTTCTTC. Its translation is CASSQRHYNEQFF.

The CDR3 DNA reads TGCAGTGCTAGAGGGTTTAGCGGAGGCACCGGGTGGGCCGAGCAGTACTTC. Translation: CSARGFSGGTGWAEQYF. V is TRBV20-1 and J is TRBJ2-7, with TRBD2 as a possible D gene (6 bases). The CDR3 spans 17 residues. Germline-derived CDR1 and CDR2 are DFQATT and SNEGSKA (reference sequence). The V end lost 1 base, the J end lost 6 bases, and 25 bases lay between the germline ends.

This clone was picked up one time. The CDR3 reads CSATRPGLTLFNYGYTF. In DNA form, the CDR3 reads TGCAGTGCTACCCGCCCCGGACTTACTCTCTTTAACTATGGCTACACCTTC. The chain has TRBV20-1 and TRBJ1-2; D gene ambiguous. There are 17 residues in the CDR3. The germline V and J ends were trimmed by 4 bases and 1 base, with 22 bases remaining between them. Germline lookup yields CDR1 DFQATT and CDR2 SNEGSKA (reference sequence).

This clone has at least ten counts. V is TRBV5-1 and J is TRBJ1-6; D is unresolved. Looked up from germline, CDR1 is SGHRS and CDR2 is YFSETQ. The CDR3 is 15 amino acids. V dropped 0 bases and J dropped 4 bases, with 8 bases sitting between them. The CDR3 here is CASSLESSYNSPLHF. The DNA of the CDR3 is TGCGCCAGCAGCTTGGAGTCCAGTTATAATTCACCCCTCCACTTT.

The sample holds a few counts of this clone. The chain recombines TRBV6-1 with TRBJ1-5, with D perhaps TRBD1 (6 bases). The germline gives CDR1 MNHNS, CDR2 SASEGT. The ends were cut back, 7 bases at V and 7 bases at J, with 11 bases in the middle. The CDR3 is 12 residues long. The DNA for the CDR3 is TGTGCCAGCACTGGGGGCAGCCAGCCCCAGCATTTT. Protein product: CASTGGSQPQHF.

The chain joins TRBV20-1 to TRBJ2-7, with 11 nucleotides matching TRBD2. CDR1 and CDR2 from the germline V gene are DFQATT and SNEGSKA (reference sequence). This CDR3 has 18 amino acids. J gave up 0 bases and V 5 bases, and 15 bases lay outside the gene matches. CDR3 sequence reads: CSALGSTSGSSSSYEQYV. CDR3 DNA sequence: TGCAGTGCTTTAGGGTCAACTAGCGGGAGTTCTAGCTCCTACGAGCAGTACGTC.

This clone is medium-sized within its sample. The genes are TRBV6-5 and TRBJ2-7; 8 bases fit TRBD2. CDR3 length: 15 residues. V was clipped by 6 bases and J by 4 bases; unmatched bases: 11. CDR1 is MNHEY and CDR2 is SVGAGI in the germline V gene. CDR3 nucleotides: TGTGCCAGCAGGTTACTAGCGGAGAGGGCGTACGAGCAGTACTTC. This sequence encodes CASRLLAERAYEQYF.

The sample holds many counts of this clone. The V and J genes are TRBV5-6 and TRBJ1-2, with D unclear. The CDR3 runs to 12 residues. Trimming removed 5 bases from V and 4 bases from J, with 9 bases in between. Germline lookup yields CDR1 SGHDT and CDR2 YYEEEE. This CDR3 reads CASRLRTYGYTF. The CDR3 DNA reads TGTGCCAGCAGGCTTCGAACCTATGGCTACACCTTC.

This clone was seen many times. The chain uses TRBV11-1 and TRBJ2-1; D not certain. The CDR3 is 16 residues long. V lost 6 bases and J 8 bases, leaving 23 bases between the germline ends. From germline, CDR1 is SGHAT and CDR2 FQDESV (reference sequence). The chain's CDR3 is CASRTHSTSMAHEQFF. DNA for the CDR3: TGTGCCAGCAGAACCCATTCTACGTCGATGGCGCATGAGCAGTTCTTC.

The rearrangement joins TRBV20-1 to TRBJ2-1; no clear D gene. V was clipped by 7 bases and J by 4 bases, with 11 bases between them. Germline CDR1 and CDR2: DFQATT and SNEGSKA (reference sequence). The CDR3 spans 12 residues. The CDR3 spells CSGRPGYNEQFF. The CDR3 DNA sequence: TGCAGTGGCAGACCAGGTTACAATGAGCAGTTCTTC.

Of note for this clone: A much bigger clone sits one base away, suggesting this may be a read error. This chain uses TRBV6-1 with TRBJ2-3; 13 bases align to TRBD2. CDR1 MNHNS and CDR2 SASEGT come from the germline V gene. The CDR3 covers 16 residues. The chain's CDR3 is CASSGLAGAVSDTQCF. For the CDR3, the DNA is TGTGCCAGCAGCGGACTAGCGGGAGCGGTATCAGATACGCAGTGTTTT.

Comment on this clone: The junction departs from germline at one end; a sequencing error may be responsible. This rearrangement joins TRBV12-5 to TRBJ2-7; TRBD1 aligns across 7 bases. CDR1 and CDR2 from the germline V gene are LGHNT and FRNRAP. CDR3 size: 15 residues. CDR3 protein: CASGLTGTETYDQYF. The CDR3 DNA follows: TGTGCTAGTGGTCTGACAGGGACGGAAACCTACGATCAGTACTTC.

The chain is built from TRBV6-6 and TRBJ2-1; TRBD2 matches at 12 bases. CDR1 is MNHNY and CDR2 is SVGAGI in the germline V gene (reference sequence). This CDR3 is built from 15 residues. After removal of 4 bases from V and 9 bases from J, the junction contained 7 bases not matched to a gene. CDR3 DNA: TGTGCCAGCAGTTCTCTGACTAGCGGGAGAATTGAGCAGTTCTTC. Translation gives CASSSLTSGRIEQFF.

The rearrangement uses TRBV6-1 and TRBJ1-6; D unresolved. Germline V gene sequence: CDR1 MNHNS, CDR2 SASEGT. Trimming removed 1 base from V and 6 bases from J, with 10 bases in between. CDR3 length: 15 residues. The CDR3 loop is CASSEVIRSNSPLHF. As DNA, the CDR3 is TGTGCCAGCAGTGAAGTAATCAGAAGTAATTCACCCCTCCACTTT.

The table lists this clone with a count of one. CDR3 region: CAWSWDYEQYF. CDR3 in DNA: TGTGCCTGGAGTTGGGACTACGAGCAGTACTTC. V and J are TRBV30 and TRBJ2-7; D not certain. V was clipped by 2 bases and J by 3 bases, with 5 bases between them. This CDR3 region has 11 residues. The germline V gene encodes CDR1 GTSNPN and CDR2 SVGIG (reference sequence).

This clone came up many times. The genes are TRBV5-1 and TRBJ1-5; no reliable D call. Germline assignment: CDR1 SGHRS and CDR2 YFSETQ. The CDR3 consists of 15 residues. V shed 1 base and J shed 1 base, with 9 bases lying between them. CDR3 coding DNA: TGCGCCAGCAGCTTGTTGGGGTCCAGCAATCAGCCCCAGCATTTT. Encoded protein: CASSLLGSSNQPQHF. The variable domain in full, with the rest retrieved from reference TRBV5-1 and TRBJ1-5, is KAGVTQTPRYLIKTRGQQVTLSCSPISGHRSVSWYQQTPGQGLQFLFEYFSETQRNKGNFPGRFSGRQFSNSRSEMNVSTLELGDSALYLCASSLLGSSNQPQHFGDGTRLSIL.

V usage is TRBV6-2 or TRBV6-3 and J usage is TRBJ1-5; no reliable D call. V was clipped by 2 bases and J by 4 bases, with 6 bases between them. In germline, CDR1 is MNHEY, CDR2 SVGEGT. CDR3 length: 13 residues. The DNA of the CDR3 is TGTGCCAGCAGTTACCGGGTGAATCAGCCCCAGCATTTT. Amino acid sequence: CASSYRVNQPQHF.

This clone came up many times. The chain employs TRBV24-1 and TRBJ1-1; 10 nucleotides line up with TRBD1. The CDR3 runs 17 residues. Germline V gene data show CDR1 as KGHDR and CDR2 as SFDVKD. The J segment lost 1 base and the V segment lost 3 bases, leaving 7 bases of the junction unmatched. Here the CDR3 reads CATSDPGTGVTNTEAFF. The CDR3 nucleotides are TGTGCCACCAGTGATCCCGGGACAGGGGTTACGAACACTGAAGCTTTCTTT.